This T cell receptor beta chain was captured by sequencing in a study of blood T cell repertoires in COVID-19. Looking at the study overall: COVID-19 samples, acute and convalescent, were from the United States, Italy and Spain. Nucleic acid was either cDNA or gDNA, and it came from T cells, B-cell-depleted T cells, or PBMCs.

Participant reports of clinical history set cohort assignment. Between the trimmed V and J ends, which lost 6 bases and 8 bases, there was a span of 22 bases. Germline CDR1 MNHNY, CDR2 SVGAGI (reference sequence). The CDR3 totals 16 residues. Generated by immunoSEQ multiplex PCR, the TCRdb table keeps only in-frame clones and is missing some. The sample carries about 250,000 clones, around 90% recorded once. This chain links TRBV6-6 with TRBJ1-4; maybe TRBD1 (6 bases). The sequence derives from a woman aged 30 to 39 with acute COVID-19. The sample taken for sequencing was PBMCs or T cells enriched from blood (not recorded which). This CDR3 reads CASSLSGTIVREKLFF. CDR3 bases: TGTGCCAGCAGCCTTTCCGGGACAATCGTTAGGGAAAAACTGTTTTTT.